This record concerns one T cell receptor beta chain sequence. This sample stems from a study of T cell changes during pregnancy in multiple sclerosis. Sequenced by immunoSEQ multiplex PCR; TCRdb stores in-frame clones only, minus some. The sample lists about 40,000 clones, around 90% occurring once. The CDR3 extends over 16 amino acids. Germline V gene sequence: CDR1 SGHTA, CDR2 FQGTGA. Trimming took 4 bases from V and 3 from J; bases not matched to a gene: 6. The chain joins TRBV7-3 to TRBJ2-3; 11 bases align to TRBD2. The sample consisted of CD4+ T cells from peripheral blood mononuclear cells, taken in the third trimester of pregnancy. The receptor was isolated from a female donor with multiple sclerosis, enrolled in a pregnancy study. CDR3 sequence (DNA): TGTGCCAGCAGCTCCGGACTAGCGGGCTCTACAGATACGCAGTATTTT. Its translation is CASSSGLAGSTDTQYF.